Listed below are T cell receptor beta chains from one sample, sequenced in a study of blood T cell repertoires in COVID-19. Clones were sequenced by immunoSEQ multiplex PCR, and TCRdb holds only the in-frame ones, with some missing. The sample includes roughly 230,000 clones, around 89% seen only once; the top ten take 2.1%. Material for sequencing was peripheral blood. These receptor sequences come from a woman aged 55-69 years with COVID-19, enrolled during active disease. The CDR3 runs from the conserved cysteine through the conserved F or W. Each record gives: V gene, J gene, D gene, clone size, CDR3 DNA, CDR3 protein. The D gene is left open where the match is weak. Rows may omit the clone size; those that give it use once, few, many or a size class.

>TRBV6-5|TRBJ1-1|NA|NA
TGTGCCAGCACCACCCGATACGGTGAAGCTTTCTTT
CASTTRYGEAFF
>TRBV6-5|TRBJ2-3|TRBD1|NA
TGTGCCAGCAGCCAGACGAGGACAGGGAAGGATACGCAGTATTTT
CASSQTRTGKDTQYF
>TRBV7-3|TRBJ1-2|NA|NA
TGTGCCAGCAGCCCCCAGGCGGGGGACTATGGCTACACCTTC
CASSPQAGDYGYTF
>TRBV5-1|TRBJ1-1|NA|NA
TGCGCCAGCAGCTTGGACCTAGGGGACACTGAAGCTTTCTTT
CASSLDLGDTEAFF
>TRBV19|TRBJ2-7|TRBD1|NA
TGTGCCAGTAGGACAGGGGTGGGCGAGCAGTACTTC
CASRTGVGEQYF
>TRBV7-3|TRBJ2-1|NA|NA
TGTGCCAGCAGCTTAAATCTGGGGGGGCTGACTGAGCAGTTCTTC
CASSLNLGGLTEQFF
>TRBV19|TRBJ1-1|TRBD1|NA
TGTGCCAGCAGTACGGGGGACAGGGTGAACACTGAAGCTTTCTTT
CASSTGDRVNTEAFF
>TRBV7-8|TRBJ1-2|NA|few
TGTGCCAGCAGCACCCGGACTTTCTATGGCTACACCTTC
CASSTRTFYGYTF
>TRBV11-1|TRBJ1-4|NA|NA
TGTGCCAGCAGCTTAGCCGACCCGGCAGGCTCCGGTGAAAAACTGTTTTTT
CASSLADPAGSGEKLFF
>TRBV6-1|TRBJ1-2|TRBD1|NA
TGTGCCAGCAGTGACGTTCCTGGACAGGGGGCGTGGGGCTACACCTTC
CASSDVPGQGAWGYTF
>TRBV6-5|TRBJ1-2|NA|once
TGTGCCAGCAGTTACCGCAACGAAGGCCGGGGAGGCTACACCTTC
CASSYRNEGRGGYTF
>TRBV25-1|TRBJ1-2|NA|NA
TGTGCCAGCAGCTCTGTTAACTATGGCTACACCTTC
CASSSVNYGYTF
>TRBV3-1/TRBV3-2|TRBJ1-6|TRBD1|NA
TGTGCCAGCCAGGGCAGGGGGAATTCACCCCTCCACTTT
CASQGRGNSPLHF
>TRBV7-2|TRBJ2-2|TRBD2|NA
TGTGCCAGCAGCTTATGGGCAGCTAGCGGGGACACCGGGGAGCTGTTTTTT
CASSLWAASGDTGELFF
>TRBV5-5|TRBJ1-2|NA|NA
TGTGCCAGCAGACTCAGGGATGAAGGCTACACCTTC
CASRLRDEGYTF
>TRBV11-2|TRBJ1-1|NA|NA
TGTGCCAGCAGCCCCCTCGTCCGTACTGAAGCTTTCTTT
CASSPLVRTEAFF
>TRBV19|TRBJ2-7|NA|NA
TGTGCCAGTACCTCGGACAGCTCCTACGAGCAGTACTTC
CASTSDSSYEQYF
>TRBV5-1|TRBJ1-1|NA|NA
TGCGCCAGCAGCTTAGAAGCCAACACTGAAGCTTTCTTT
CASSLEANTEAFF
>TRBV3-1/TRBV3-2|TRBJ2-5|TRBD2|NA
TGTGCCAGCAAAACTAGCGGGGGGGCCTGGGAGACCCAGTACTTC
CASKTSGGAWETQYF
>TRBV5-5|TRBJ1-5|NA|NA
TGTGCCAGCAGCAAGTCCGCAGGGGATAATCAACCCCAGCATTTT
CASSKSAGDNQPQHF
>TRBV3-1/TRBV3-2|TRBJ1-2|NA|NA
TGTGCCAGCAGCCAAACAGACTATGGCTACACCTTC
CASSQTDYGYTF
>TRBV2|TRBJ2-5|TRBD1|NA
TGTGCCAGCAGCGGGACAGGGTTGGAGACCCAGTACTTC
CASSGTGLETQYF
>TRBV5-8|TRBJ1-6|NA|NA
TGTGCCAGCAGCTTAGCGCGAGACTCCTATAATTCACCCCTCCACTTT
CASSLARDSYNSPLHF
>TRBV7-2|TRBJ1-5|NA|once
TGTGCCAGCAGCTTAGGTCGGAATCAGCCCCAGCATTTT
CASSLGRNQPQHF
>TRBV3-1/TRBV3-2|TRBJ2-3|TRBD2|NA
TGTGCCAGCAGCCAAGATGTCGCGGGGGTGACAGATACGCAGTATTTT
CASSQDVAGVTDTQYF
>TRBV7-3|TRBJ2-3|NA|few
TGTGCCAGCAGCCCCGGGTCCGTTAGCACAGATACGCAGTATTTT
CASSPGSVSTDTQYF
>TRBV6-2/TRBV6-3|TRBJ1-5|NA|few
TGTGCCAGCAGTTACTCAGAGTTTAGCAATCAGCCCCAGCATTTT
CASSYSEFSNQPQHF
>TRBV3-1/TRBV3-2|TRBJ2-5|TRBD2|NA
TGTGCCAGCAGCCTCCGAGCGGGGGGCCTCGAAACCCAGTACTTC
CASSLRAGGLETQYF
>TRBV6-2/TRBV6-3|TRBJ2-7|TRBD1|few
TGTGCCAGCAGTTACTGGGAACCGGGACAGGGTTACGAGCAGTACTTC
CASSYWEPGQGYEQYF
>TRBV19|TRBJ2-3|TRBD1|once
TGTGCCAGTAGCACAGGGGCTGGAGGCACAGATACGCAGTATTTT
CASSTGAGGTDTQYF
>TRBV4-2|TRBJ1-2|NA|once
TGTGCCAGCAGCCAAGTTGGAGGGCGGCACTATGGCTACACCTTC
CASSQVGGRHYGYTF
>TRBV4-2|TRBJ2-2|NA|NA
TGTGCCAGCAGCCATAATAAGGACTTTAACACCGGGGAGCTGTTTTTT
CASSHNKDFNTGELFF
>TRBV3-1/TRBV3-2|TRBJ2-7|TRBD2|NA
TGTGCCAGCAGCCAAGTACGCCCGGGACTAGCGGGTCCCTACGAGCAGTACTTC
CASSQVRPGLAGPYEQYF
>TRBV5-4|TRBJ2-5|TRBD2|once
TGTGCCAGCAGGAGTGGGACTATCCAAGAGACCCAGTACTTC
CASRSGTIQETQYF
>TRBV9|TRBJ2-2|NA|NA
TGTGCCAGCAGCGTAGACCTAGCGAACACCGGGGAGCTGTTTTTT
CASSVDLANTGELFF